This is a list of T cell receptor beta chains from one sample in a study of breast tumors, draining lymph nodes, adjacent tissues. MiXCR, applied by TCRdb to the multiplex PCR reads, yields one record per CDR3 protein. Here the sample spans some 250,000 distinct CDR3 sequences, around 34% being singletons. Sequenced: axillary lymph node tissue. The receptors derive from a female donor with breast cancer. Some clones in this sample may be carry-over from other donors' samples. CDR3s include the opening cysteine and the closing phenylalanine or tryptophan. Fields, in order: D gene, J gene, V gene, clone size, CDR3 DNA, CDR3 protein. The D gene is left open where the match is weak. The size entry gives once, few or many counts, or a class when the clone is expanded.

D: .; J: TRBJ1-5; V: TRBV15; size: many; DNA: TGTGCCACCAGCAGAGATCAAGATAGCAATCAGCCCCAGCATTTT; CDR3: CATSRDQDSNQPQHF
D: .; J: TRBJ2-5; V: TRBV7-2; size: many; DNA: TGTGCCAGCAGCTTCTCCGAGACCCAGTACTTC; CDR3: CASSFSETQYF
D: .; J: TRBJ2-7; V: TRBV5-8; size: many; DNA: TGTGCCAGCGGAGAGGGAGGTTTCTACGAGCAGTACTTC; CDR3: CASGEGGFYEQYF
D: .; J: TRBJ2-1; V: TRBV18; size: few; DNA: TGTGCCAGCTCAGCAAACAGGGGGGGATACGGTGAGCAGTTCTTC; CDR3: CASSANRGGYGEQFF
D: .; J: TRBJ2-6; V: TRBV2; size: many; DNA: TGTGCCAGCAGTGAAGACACGCCAAGAATTAACGTCCTGACTTTC; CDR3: CASSEDTPRINVLTF
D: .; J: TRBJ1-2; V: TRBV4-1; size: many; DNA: TGCGCCAGCAGCCAAGATTATGGCTGGGGTGGCTATGGCTACACCTTC; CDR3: CASSQDYGWGGYGYTF
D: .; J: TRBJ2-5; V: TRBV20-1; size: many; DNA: TGCAGTGCTAGCGAAGAGCAAGAGACCCAGTACTTC; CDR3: CSASEEQETQYF
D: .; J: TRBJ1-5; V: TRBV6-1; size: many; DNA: TGTGCCAGCAGTGAACTGGGGGGCCAGCCCCAGCATTTT; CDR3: CASSELGGQPQHF
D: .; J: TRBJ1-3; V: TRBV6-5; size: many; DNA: TGTGCCAGCAGTTACACCACAGGAAACACCATATATTTT; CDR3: CASSYTTGNTIYF
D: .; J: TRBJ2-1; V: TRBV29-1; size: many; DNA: TGCAGCGTTGAAGGCGGTACCTACAATGAGCAGTTCTTC; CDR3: CSVEGGTYNEQFF
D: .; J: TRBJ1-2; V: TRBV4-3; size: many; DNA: TGCGCCAGCCCCGGAATTTTGGAGGGCTCATACTATGGCTACACCTTC; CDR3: CASPGILEGSYYGYTF
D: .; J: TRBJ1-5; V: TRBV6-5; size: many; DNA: TGTGCCAGCAGCCGGGTGTTGGGCGGTCAGCCCCAGCATTTT; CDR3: CASSRVLGGQPQHF